The 6 T cell receptor beta chains below were found in one sample sequenced in a study of cytomegalovirus exposure and HLA in healthy donors. PCR was performed using 60 Vbeta and 13 Jbeta primers. Generated by immunoSEQ multiplex PCR, the TCRdb table keeps only in-frame clones and is missing some. The listing contains tens of thousands of clones. Input material: PBMCs. The receptor set was obtained from a woman in her 40s in good health and CMV-seropositive.

The chain links TRBV6-5 to TRBJ2-3; no definite D call. The CDR3 extends over 11 amino acids. CDR1 MNHEY and CDR2 SVGAGI come from the germline V gene. V was shortened by 4 bases and J by 6 bases, with 5 bases between the two germline ends. For the CDR3, the DNA is TGTGCCAGCAGTTCACTGGATACGCAGTATTTT. Protein: CASSSLDTQYF.

The V and J genes are TRBV28 and TRBJ2-5, with D perhaps TRBD1 (6 bases). Germline lookup yields CDR1 MDHEN and CDR2 SYDVKM. V was pared by 8 bases and J by 4 bases, with 14 bases between. The CDR3 is made up of 13 amino acids. CDR3 amino acids: CASWKGVGETQYF. The CDR3 region has the DNA TGTGCCAGCTGGAAGGGGGTCGGAGAGACCCAGTACTTC.

This chain uses TRBV5-1 with TRBJ2-7; D unclear. The germline V gene has CDR1 SGHRS and CDR2 YFSETQ. CDR3 size: 13 residues. The germline V and J ends were trimmed by 2 bases and 0 bases, with 6 bases remaining between them. The CDR3, as DNA: TGCGCCAGCAGCTTCGATAGCTCCTACGAGCAGTACTTC. This gives the protein CASSFDSSYEQYF.

The CDR3 protein is CASSVQGHYTF. The CDR3 DNA follows: TGTGCCAGCAGCGTACAAGGACACTACACCTTC. This chain joins TRBV9 and TRBJ1-2; maybe TRBD1 (5 bases). Trimming removed 1 base from V and 10 bases from J, with 8 bases in between. Per the germline V gene, CDR1 is SGDLS and CDR2 is YYNGEE. The CDR3 length is 11 residues.

This clone is called medium-sized based on its frequency. The rearrangement joins TRBV28 to TRBJ2-7, with TRBD1 identical over 9 bases. Unmatched junction bases numbered 11, after V lost 4 bases and J lost 7 bases. The CDR3 is 15 amino acids. Looked up from germline, CDR1 is MDHEN and CDR2 is SYDVKM. DNA of the CDR3: TGTGCCAGCAGTTCTTCCGGGACAGGGAGCTTGGAGCAGTACTTC. Its protein product is CASSSSGTGSLEQYF.

This chain uses TRBV19 with TRBJ2-5; 8 bases align to TRBD1. The junction had 8 bases not matched to a gene; V was cut back by 4 bases and J by 4 bases. The germline V gene has CDR1 LNHDA and CDR2 SQIVND (reference sequence). This CDR3 spans 15 amino acids. The CDR3 DNA reads TGTGCCAGTAGTACGGGACAGGCCCACGTAGAGACCCAGTACTTC. This encodes CASSTGQAHVETQYF.